The 8 T cell receptor beta chains below were found in one sample sequenced in a study of early T cells in non-severe SARS-CoV-2 infection. From the 5' RACE reads, TCRdb called clonotypes with MiXCR, one entry per CDR3 protein. The sample includes tens of thousands of distinct CDR3 sequences, about 6.5% of them seen just once. Sequencing was performed on whole blood, taken at baseline. Receptors originate from an adult who was a healthcare worker with PCR-confirmed SARS-CoV-2 infection or an uninfected control (not recorded which).

This clonotype was detected ten times or more. This chain links TRBV6-5 with TRBJ1-6; unclear D gene. This CDR3 spans 15 amino acids. Germline V gene data show CDR1 as MNHEY and CDR2 as SVGAGI. Trimming cost V 2 bases and J 4 bases, with 9 bases left between them. CDR3 loop: CASSYLGQYNSPLHF. CDR3 sequence (DNA): TGTGCCAGCAGTTACCTGGGCCAATATAATTCACCCCTCCACTTT.

In this sample, this clonotype turned up a few times. V usage is TRBV2 and J usage is TRBJ2-5; D is possibly TRBD1 (6 bases). The V and J ends lost 11 bases and 2 bases respectively, with 9 bases between them. The germline V gene encodes CDR1 SNHLY and CDR2 FYNNEI. CDR3 size: 11 residues. The CDR3 spells CASRGQETQYF. CDR3 coding DNA: TGTGCCTCCAGGGGTCAAGAGACCCAGTACTTC. The full variable domain, its missing parts supplied by reference TRBV2 and TRBJ2-5, is EPEVTQTPSHQVTQMGQEVILRCVPISNHLYFYWYRQILGQKVEFLVSFYNNEISEKSEIFDDQFSVERPDGSNFTLKIRSTKLEDSAMYFCASRGQETQYFGPGTRLLVL.

This clonotype was seen ten or more times. The rearrangement joins TRBV7-9 to TRBJ2-6, with 7 bases matching TRBD1. Germline CDR1 and CDR2: SEHNR and FQNEAQ (reference sequence). V gave up 1 base and J gave up 4 bases; unmatched junction bases: 10. The CDR3 runs 18 residues. CDR3 DNA: TGTGCCAGCAGCTTAGGACAGGGCCCTCGGGTAGGGGCCAACGTCCTGACTTTC. This encodes CASSLGQGPRVGANVLTF.

The chain couples TRBV6-2 or TRBV6-3 to TRBJ2-6; no reliable D call. The CDR3 is 16 amino acids. V was trimmed by 5 bases and J by 0 bases, leaving 11 bases between them. CDR1 and CDR2 (germline): MNHEY, SVGEGT. The CDR3 loop reads CASSTSGRSGANVLTF. CDR3 nucleotides: TGTGCCAGCAGTACCTCCGGGCGCTCTGGGGCCAACGTCCTGACTTTC.

This clonotype was counted many times. The chain is built from TRBV3-1 and TRBJ2-1, with 14 bases aligning to TRBD2. This CDR3 is 20 amino acids long. CDR1 and CDR2 from the germline V gene are LGHDT and YNNKEL (reference sequence). V gave up 1 base and J gave up 1 base; unmatched junction bases: 9. The CDR3 spells CASSQVGRLAGGPSYNEQFF. CDR3 nucleotide sequence: TGTGCCAGCAGCCAAGTTGGGAGACTAGCGGGGGGGCCTTCCTACAATGAGCAGTTCTTC.

The V and J genes are TRBV6-1 and TRBJ2-3; either TRBD1 or TRBD2 may fit D (6 bases each). Trimming took 1 base from V and 3 from J, leaving 20 bases between them. The CDR3 runs 18 residues. Germline loops: CDR1 MNHNS, CDR2 SASEGT. The DNA for the CDR3 is TGTGCCAGCAGTGAAGGGGGGGCGCACCTAAGGTTGACAGATACGCAGTATTTT. It specifies CASSEGGAHLRLTDTQYF.

Remarks on this clonotype: The junction departs from the called germline gene at one end, perhaps through a read error. CDR3 amino acids: CASRETGGSGNTTYF. In DNA form, the CDR3 reads TGTGCCAGCAGGGAAACAGGGGGCTCTGGAAACACCACATATTTT. This chain connects TRBV7-2 to TRBJ1-3, with 9 bases identical to TRBD1. This CDR3 spans 15 amino acids. Per the germline V gene, CDR1 is SGHTA and CDR2 is FQGNSA.

This clonotype was counted many times. This sequence joins TRBV20-1 and TRBJ2-7, with 8 bases identical to TRBD1. J lost 5 bases, V lost 3 bases, and 12 bases had no gene match. The CDR3 runs to 15 residues. Germline CDR1 DFQATT, CDR2 SNEGSKA (reference sequence). CDR3 in DNA: TGCAGTGCTAGGCGCACAGGGGGAAGTTGGCACGAGCAGTACTTC. Its translation is CSARRTGGSWHEQYF.